The rows below give T cell receptor beta chains drawn from one sample of a study of T-cell reconstitution after alpha-beta-depleted transplantation in children. TCRdb reprocessed the PCR reads with MiXCR, giving one entry per CDR3 protein. The sample records approximately 520,000 distinct CDR3 sequences, 32% being singletons. The input for sequencing was PBMCs from the stem cell graft donor, taken from the stem cell graft. Source of these receptors: a human donor who donated a stem cell graft to a child with aplastic anemia. The CDR3 runs from the conserved cysteine through the conserved F or W. D genes are given only for firm matches. Some rows have no size entry. The others give once, few or many, or a class for an expanded clone.

D: NA; J: TRBJ2-7; V: TRBV7-2; size: NA; CDR3: CASSIGTVYEQYF; DNA: TGTGCCAGCAGCATAGGGACGGTATACGAGCAGTACTTC
D: TRBD2; J: TRBJ2-1; V: TRBV20-1; size: few; CDR3: CSATQRESPYNEQFF; DNA: TGCAGTGCTACTCAGCGGGAGTCGCCCTACAATGAGCAGTTCTTC
D: NA; J: TRBJ2-2; V: TRBV29-1; size: few; CDR3: CSVETRGTDTGELFF; DNA: TGCAGCGTTGAGACCCGCGGGACAGACACCGGGGAGCTGTTTTTT
D: NA; J: TRBJ2-1; V: TRBV5-5; size: NA; CDR3: CASSLGRETVGNEQFF; DNA: TGTGCCAGCAGCTTGGGGAGGGAGACCGTGGGCAATGAGCAGTTCTTC
D: NA; J: TRBJ2-7; V: TRBV11-2; size: NA; CDR3: CASRSSEEQYF; DNA: TGTGCCAGCAGGTCCTCGGAGGAGCAGTACTTC
D: NA; J: TRBJ2-7; V: TRBV5-5; size: NA; CDR3: CASSLQTAYEQYF; DNA: TGTGCCAGCAGCTTGCAGACAGCCTACGAGCAGTACTTC
D: NA; J: TRBJ1-5; V: TRBV6-2/TRBV6-3; size: few; CDR3: CASSSPGTYGHF; DNA: TGTGCCAGCAGTTCCCCGGGGACATACGGGCATTTT
D: NA; J: TRBJ1-2; V: TRBV18; size: NA; CDR3: CASSRSDTRGYTF; DNA: TGTGCCAGCTCACGATCGGACACTCGGGGCTACACCTTC
D: TRBD2; J: TRBJ2-3; V: TRBV5-4; size: NA; CDR3: CASSLSGTRGADTQYF; DNA: TGTGCCAGCAGCTTGTCAGGGACTAGAGGGGCAGATACGCAGTATTTT
D: NA; J: TRBJ1-5; V: TRBV5-5; size: NA; CDR3: CASSLVLQGAGQPQHF; DNA: TGTGCCAGCAGCTTGGTTCTCCAGGGCGCGGGTCAGCCCCAGCATTTT
D: NA; J: TRBJ2-5; V: TRBV7-2; size: NA; CDR3: CASSLGNLWETQYF; DNA: TGTGCCAGCAGCTTAGGAAACCTGTGGGAGACCCAGTACTTC
D: NA; J: TRBJ1-1; V: TRBV12-5; size: few; CDR3: CASGLVTGGRVNTEAFF; DNA: TGTGCTAGTGGTTTGGTAACGGGCGGCAGGGTGAACACTGAAGCTTTCTTT
D: NA; J: TRBJ1-2; V: TRBV7-2; size: few; CDR3: CASSLQGRWLYGYTF; DNA: TGTGCCAGCAGCCTGCAGGGACGTTGGCTTTATGGCTACACCTTC
D: TRBD1; J: TRBJ1-1; V: TRBV7-9; size: NA; CDR3: CASSQVGQGNTEAFF; DNA: TGTGCCAGCAGCCAAGTAGGACAGGGGAACACTGAAGCTTTCTTT
D: TRBD1; J: TRBJ2-3; V: TRBV29-1; size: NA; CDR3: CSVEVRGRTDTQYF; DNA: TGCAGCGTTGAAGTAAGGGGGCGGACAGATACGCAGTATTTT
D: TRBD2; J: TRBJ2-5; V: TRBV12-3/TRBV12-4; size: NA; CDR3: CASSYRGTIQETQYF; DNA: TGTGCCAGCAGTTATCGGGGGACTATACAAGAGACCCAGTACTTC
D: NA; J: TRBJ2-3; V: TRBV20-1; size: NA; CDR3: CSARDLGGSGSTDTQYF; DNA: TGCAGTGCTAGAGATCTGGGCGGAAGTGGTAGCACAGATACGCAGTATTTT
D: TRBD2; J: TRBJ2-1; V: TRBV20-1; size: few; CDR3: CSAHNSGLSYNEQFF; DNA: TGCAGTGCGCATAATAGCGGGTTGTCCTACAATGAGCAGTTCTTC
D: TRBD1; J: TRBJ1-1; V: TRBV18; size: NA; CDR3: CASSLNRDRGLNTEAFF; DNA: TGTGCCAGCTCACTAAACCGGGACAGGGGGTTGAACACTGAAGCTTTCTTT
D: TRBD2; J: TRBJ2-5; V: TRBV20-1; size: NA; CDR3: CSATGLAGEQETQYF; DNA: TGCAGTGCAACGGGACTAGCGGGAGAGCAAGAGACCCAGTACTTC
D: NA; J: TRBJ1-2; V: TRBV7-6; size: NA; CDR3: CASSPNGGANYGYTF; DNA: TGTGCCAGCAGCCCAAATGGGGGCGCGAACTATGGCTACACCTTC
D: NA; J: TRBJ2-2; V: TRBV12-3/TRBV12-4; size: few; CDR3: CASSSLSSTELFF; DNA: TGTGCCAGCAGTTCCCTCAGCAGCACCGAGCTGTTTTTT
D: NA; J: TRBJ2-7; V: TRBV7-2; size: few; CDR3: CASSLYRQSYEQYF; DNA: TGTGCCAGCAGCCTTTACAGGCAGTCCTACGAGCAGTACTTC
D: NA; J: TRBJ1-3; V: TRBV30; size: NA; CDR3: CAWSVLTAGNTIYF; DNA: TGTGCCTGGAGTGTCCTGACCGCTGGAAACACCATATATTTT
D: TRBD1; J: TRBJ1-2; V: TRBV5-5; size: NA; CDR3: CASNPQPTGIKGYTF; DNA: TGTGCCAGCAACCCTCAACCGACAGGGATCAAAGGCTACACCTTC
D: TRBD2; J: TRBJ2-7; V: TRBV6-5; size: few; CDR3: CASSYGTSGLAQEQYF; DNA: TGTGCCAGCAGTTACGGTACTTCGGGACTAGCCCAAGAGCAGTACTTC
D: NA; J: TRBJ2-1; V: TRBV5-1; size: few; CDR3: CASSLGPRYDEQFF; DNA: TGCGCCAGCAGCTTGGGGCCACGGTATGACGAGCAGTTCTTC
D: NA; J: TRBJ2-2; V: TRBV2; size: NA; CDR3: CASTTSHGGGELFF; DNA: TGTGCCAGCACCACTAGTCACGGGGGCGGGGAGCTGTTTTTT
D: NA; J: TRBJ1-2; V: TRBV28; size: few; CDR3: CASSLIGLGASGYTF; DNA: TGTGCCAGCAGTTTAATAGGTCTGGGGGCAAGTGGCTACACCTTC
D: TRBD2; J: TRBJ2-2; V: TRBV5-1; size: many; CDR3: CASSPSGTGELFF; DNA: TGCGCCAGCAGCCCTAGCGGGACCGGGGAGCTGTTTTTT
D: TRBD2; J: TRBJ2-1; V: TRBV10-1; size: few; CDR3: CASSEARLAGNYNEQFF; DNA: TGCGCCAGCAGTGAGGCGCGACTAGCGGGGAACTACAATGAGCAGTTCTTC
D: NA; J: TRBJ1-1; V: TRBV20-1; size: few; CDR3: CSARGGPVEAFF; DNA: TGCAGTGCTAGGGGGGGGCCAGTTGAAGCTTTCTTT
D: NA; J: TRBJ1-1; V: TRBV6-5; size: once; CDR3: CASSYSMGAGTEAFF; DNA: TGTGCCAGCAGTTACTCGATGGGCGCGGGCACTGAAGCTTTCTTT
D: NA; J: TRBJ2-1; V: TRBV3-1; size: NA; CDR3: CASSIAIKGSNEQFF; DNA: TGTGCCAGCAGCATAGCCATTAAAGGCTCCAATGAGCAGTTCTTC
D: NA; J: TRBJ2-3; V: TRBV12-3/TRBV12-4; size: NA; CDR3: CASSFPGVGGTDTQYF; DNA: TGTGCCAGCAGTTTTCCCGGGGTTGGTGGTACAGATACGCAGTATTTT
D: NA; J: TRBJ1-1; V: TRBV4-3; size: NA; CDR3: CASSQDESGATEAFF; DNA: TGCGCCAGCAGCCAAGATGAGTCCGGGGCCACTGAAGCTTTCTTT
D: NA; J: TRBJ1-1; V: TRBV20-1; size: NA; CDR3: CSARRRGGPEAFF; DNA: TGCAGTGCTCGGCGCAGGGGAGGGCCTGAAGCTTTCTTT
D: NA; J: TRBJ2-3; V: TRBV5-1; size: NA; CDR3: CASHYGPSTDTQYF; DNA: TGCGCCAGTCACTACGGCCCTAGCACAGATACGCAGTATTTT
D: NA; J: TRBJ2-2; V: TRBV6-1; size: NA; CDR3: CASSTTYLGELFF; DNA: TGTGCCAGCAGTACGACCTACCTCGGGGAGCTGTTTTTT